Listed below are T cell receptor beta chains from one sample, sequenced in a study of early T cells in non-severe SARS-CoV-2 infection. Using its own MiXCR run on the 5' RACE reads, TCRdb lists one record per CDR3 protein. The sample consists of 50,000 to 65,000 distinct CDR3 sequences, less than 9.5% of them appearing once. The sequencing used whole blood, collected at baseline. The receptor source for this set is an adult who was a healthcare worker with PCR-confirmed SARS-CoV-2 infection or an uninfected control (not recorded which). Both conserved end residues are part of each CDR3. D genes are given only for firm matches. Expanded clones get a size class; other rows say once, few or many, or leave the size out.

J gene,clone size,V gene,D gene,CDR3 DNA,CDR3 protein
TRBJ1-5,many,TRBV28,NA,TGTGCCAGCTTACGACCGAGCTTCAATCAGCCCCAGCATTTT,CASLRPSFNQPQHF
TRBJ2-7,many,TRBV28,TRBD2,TGTGCCAGCAGTTTAGGCGGGAGGGCGTACGAGCAGTACTTC,CASSLGGRAYEQYF
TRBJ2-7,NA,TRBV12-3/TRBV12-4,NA,TGTGCCAGCAGTGAAGGACTACATTCCTACGAGCAGTACTTC,CASSEGLHSYEQYF
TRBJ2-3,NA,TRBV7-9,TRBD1,TGTGCCAGCAGCCCCGGACAGGGTCTTTCAGATACGCAGTATTTT,CASSPGQGLSDTQYF
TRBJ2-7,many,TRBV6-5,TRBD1,TGTGCCAGCTGCTTAAGGGCAGGGGGTTGCGAGCAGTACTTC,CASCLRAGGCEQYF
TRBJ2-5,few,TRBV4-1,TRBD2,TGCGCCAGCAGCCAAGAACTAGCGGGGCAAGAGACCCAGTACTTC,CASSQELAGQETQYF
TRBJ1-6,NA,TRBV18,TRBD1,TGTGCCAGCTCACCCATGGGACAGCAGAGTTCACCCCTCCACTTT,CASSPMGQQSSPLHF
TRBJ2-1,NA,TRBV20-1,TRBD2,TGCAGTGCTAGGGGGGGACTAGCGGGTGATTATGAGCAGTTCTTC,CSARGGLAGDYEQFF
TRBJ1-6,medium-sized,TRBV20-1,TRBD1,TGCAGTGCTACCGCGGCGGGACAGGAGAATTCACCCCTCCACTTT,CSATAAGQENSPLHF
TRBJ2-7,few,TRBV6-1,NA,TGTGCCAGCAAAAACGCATGGAGCTCCTACGAGCAGTACTTC,CASKNAWSSYEQYF
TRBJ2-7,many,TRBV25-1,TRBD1,TGTGCCAGCAGTGCGTGGACAGGGAGCTCCTACGAGCAGTACTTC,CASSAWTGSSYEQYF
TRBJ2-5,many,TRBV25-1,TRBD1,TGTGCCAGCAGTGTCCGACAGGGGGAATTAAAGGAGACCCAGTACTTC,CASSVRQGELKETQYF
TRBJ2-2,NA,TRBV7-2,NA,TGTGCCAGCAGCCTTGACTACCAGAACACCGGGGAGCTGTTTTTT,CASSLDYQNTGELFF
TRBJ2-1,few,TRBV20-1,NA,TGCAGTGCTACCGGGACCACAAGCCTTGAGCAGTTCTTC,CSATGTTSLEQFF
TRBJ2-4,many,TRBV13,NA,TGTGCCAGCAGCTCGAGGAAGACCAAAAACATTCAGTACTTC,CASSSRKTKNIQYF
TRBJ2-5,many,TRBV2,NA,TGTGCCAGCAAGGCGGACCGCCACCAAGAGACCCAGTACTTC,CASKADRHQETQYF
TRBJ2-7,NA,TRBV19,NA,TGTGCCAGTAGTGTCCGGGACAACTACGAGCAGTACTTC,CASSVRDNYEQYF
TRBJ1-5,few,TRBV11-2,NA,TGTGCCAGCAGCTACCAAAGCAATCAGCCCCAGCATTTT,CASSYQSNQPQHF
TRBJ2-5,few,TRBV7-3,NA,TGTGCCAGCAGCTTATCGGGGTGGCAAGAGACCCAGTACTTC,CASSLSGWQETQYF
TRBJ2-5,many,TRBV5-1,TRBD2,TGCGCCAGCAGCTTGGCGGCGGGAGGTTCGTCGGAGACCCAGTACTTC,CASSLAAGGSSETQYF
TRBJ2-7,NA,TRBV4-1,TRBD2,TGCGCCAGCAGCCAACCGACTAGCGGGAGTTCCTACGAGCAGTACTTC,CASSQPTSGSSYEQYF
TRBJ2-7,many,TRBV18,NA,TGTGCCAGCTCACCACCACTAGCTTCCTACGAGCAGTACTTC,CASSPPLASYEQYF
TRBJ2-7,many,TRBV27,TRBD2,TGTGCCAGCAGTTTATCGGGGGAGGGCTCCTACGAGCAGTACTTC,CASSLSGEGSYEQYF
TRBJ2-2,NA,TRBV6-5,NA,TGTGCCAGCAGTTACTCGGGCGGGAAACGCGGGGAGCTGTTTTTT,CASSYSGGKRGELFF
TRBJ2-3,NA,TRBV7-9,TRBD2,TGTGCCAGCAGCTTAGCGCTAGGGACTAGCGTAGTTTACGCAGATACGCAGTATTTT,CASSLALGTSVVYADTQYF
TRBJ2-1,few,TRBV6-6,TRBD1,TGTGCCAGCAACAACGGGGGACAGGGAGGGAATGAGCAGTTCTTC,CASNNGGQGGNEQFF
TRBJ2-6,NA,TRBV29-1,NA,TGCAGCGTTGTGTGGCTCTCTGGGGCCAACGTCCTGACTTTC,CSVVWLSGANVLTF
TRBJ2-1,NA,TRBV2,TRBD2,TGTGCCAGCAGTGAAGCTTATGGGACTAGCGGGAGGGTCTACAATGAGCAGTTCTTC,CASSEAYGTSGRVYNEQFF
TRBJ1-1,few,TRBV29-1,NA,TGCAGCGCCCGATTACAGGAAGAAGCTTTCTTT,CSARLQEEAFF
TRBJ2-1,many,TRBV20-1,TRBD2,TGCAGTGCGGGGAAGCGGGACTCCTACAATGAGCAGTTCTTC,CSAGKRDSYNEQFF